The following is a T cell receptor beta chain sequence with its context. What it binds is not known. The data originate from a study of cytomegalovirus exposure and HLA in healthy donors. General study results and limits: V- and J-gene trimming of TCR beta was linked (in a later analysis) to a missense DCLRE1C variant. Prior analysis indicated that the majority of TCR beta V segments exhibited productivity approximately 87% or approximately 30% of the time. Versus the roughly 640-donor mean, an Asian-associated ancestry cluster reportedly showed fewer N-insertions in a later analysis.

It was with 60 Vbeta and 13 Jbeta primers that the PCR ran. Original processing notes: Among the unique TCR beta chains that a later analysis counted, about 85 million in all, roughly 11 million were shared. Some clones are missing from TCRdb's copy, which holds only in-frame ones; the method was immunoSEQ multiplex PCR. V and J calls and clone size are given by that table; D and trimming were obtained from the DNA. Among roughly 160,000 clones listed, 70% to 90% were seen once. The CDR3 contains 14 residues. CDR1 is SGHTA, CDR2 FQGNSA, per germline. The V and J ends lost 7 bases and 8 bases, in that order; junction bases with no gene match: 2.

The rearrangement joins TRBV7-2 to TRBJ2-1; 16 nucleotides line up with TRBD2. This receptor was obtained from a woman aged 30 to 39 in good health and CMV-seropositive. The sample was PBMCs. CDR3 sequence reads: CASTGTSGRDEQFF. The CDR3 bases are TGTGCCAGCACCGGGACTAGCGGGAGGGATGAGCAGTTCTTC. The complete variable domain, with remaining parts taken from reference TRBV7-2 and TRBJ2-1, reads GAGVSQSPSNKVTEKGKDVELRCDPISGHTALYWYRQSLGQGLEFLIYFQGNSAPDKSGLPSDRFSAERTGGSVSTLTIQRTQQEDSAVYLCASTGTSGRDEQFFGPGTRLTVL.